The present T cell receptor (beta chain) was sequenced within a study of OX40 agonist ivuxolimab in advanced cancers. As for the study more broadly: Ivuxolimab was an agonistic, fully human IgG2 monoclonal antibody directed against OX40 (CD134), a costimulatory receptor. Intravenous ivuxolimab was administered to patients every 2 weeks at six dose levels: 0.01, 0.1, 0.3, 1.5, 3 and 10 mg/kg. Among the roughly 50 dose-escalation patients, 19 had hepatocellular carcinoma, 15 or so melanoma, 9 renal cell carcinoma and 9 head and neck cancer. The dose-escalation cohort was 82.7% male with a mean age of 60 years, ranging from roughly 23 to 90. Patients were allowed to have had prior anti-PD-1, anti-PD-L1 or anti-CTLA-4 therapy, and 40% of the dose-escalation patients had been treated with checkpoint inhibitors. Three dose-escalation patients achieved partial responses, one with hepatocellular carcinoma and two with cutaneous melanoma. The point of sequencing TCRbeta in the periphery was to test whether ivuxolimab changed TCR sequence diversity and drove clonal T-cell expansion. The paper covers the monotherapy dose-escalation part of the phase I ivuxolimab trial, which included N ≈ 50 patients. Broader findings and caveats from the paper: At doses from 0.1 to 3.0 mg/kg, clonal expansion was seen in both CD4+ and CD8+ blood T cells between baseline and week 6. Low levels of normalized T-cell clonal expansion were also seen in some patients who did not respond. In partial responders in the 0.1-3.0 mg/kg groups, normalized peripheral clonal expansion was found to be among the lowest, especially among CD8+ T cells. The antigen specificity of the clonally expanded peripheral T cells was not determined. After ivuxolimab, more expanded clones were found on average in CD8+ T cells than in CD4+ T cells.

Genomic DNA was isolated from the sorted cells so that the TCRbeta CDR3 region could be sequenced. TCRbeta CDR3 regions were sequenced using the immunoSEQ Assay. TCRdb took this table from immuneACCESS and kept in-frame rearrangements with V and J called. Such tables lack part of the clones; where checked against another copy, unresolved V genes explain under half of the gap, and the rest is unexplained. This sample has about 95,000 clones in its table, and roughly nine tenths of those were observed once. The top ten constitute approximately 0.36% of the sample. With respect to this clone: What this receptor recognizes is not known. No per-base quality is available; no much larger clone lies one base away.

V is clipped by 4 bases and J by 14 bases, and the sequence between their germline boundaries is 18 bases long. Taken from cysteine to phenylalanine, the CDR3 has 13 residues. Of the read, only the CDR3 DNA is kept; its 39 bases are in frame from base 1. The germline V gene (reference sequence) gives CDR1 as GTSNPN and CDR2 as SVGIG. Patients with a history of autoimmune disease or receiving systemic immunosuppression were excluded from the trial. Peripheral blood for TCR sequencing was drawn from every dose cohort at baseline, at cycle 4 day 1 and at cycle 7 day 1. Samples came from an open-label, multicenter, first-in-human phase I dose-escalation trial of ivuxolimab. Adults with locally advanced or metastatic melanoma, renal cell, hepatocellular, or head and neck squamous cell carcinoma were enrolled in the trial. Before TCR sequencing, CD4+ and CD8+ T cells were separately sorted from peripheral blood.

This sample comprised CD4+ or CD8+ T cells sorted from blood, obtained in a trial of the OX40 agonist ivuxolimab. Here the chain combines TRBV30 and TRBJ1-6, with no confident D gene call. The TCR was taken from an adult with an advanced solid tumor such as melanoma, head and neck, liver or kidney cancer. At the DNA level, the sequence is TGTGCCTGGACAAAACACCCGACGCCGGCCCTCCACTTT. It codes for CAWTKHPTPALHF.